These 19 T cell receptor beta chains share one sample of origin, sequenced in a study of blood T cell repertoires in COVID-19. Only in-frame clones appear in the TCRdb table, and some are missing; sequencing was by immunoSEQ multiplex PCR. Among about 220,000 clones listed, roughly 80% were seen once. Input material: peripheral blood. Receptors originate from a human donor in a cohort sampled during active COVID-19.

This clone has more than one count but fewer than ten. This CDR3 reads CAITPGSNQPQHF. CDR3 nucleotides: TGTGCCATCACCCCCGGGAGCAATCAGCCCCAGCATTTT. J is TRBJ1-5 and V is TRBV10-3; no clear D. Per germline, CDR1 ENHRY and CDR2 SYGVKD. V gave up 7 bases and J gave up 1 base, with 8 bases separating them. The CDR3 length is 13 residues.

The chain employs TRBV19 and TRBJ2-1, with 10 bases that match TRBD1. In germline, CDR1 is LNHDA, CDR2 SQIVND (reference sequence). This CDR3 has 15 residues. With V trimmed by 5 bases and J by 3 bases, 4 bases remained unmatched. Written as DNA, the CDR3 is TGTGCCAGTAGTCCCCGGACAGGGGGCTACAATGAGCAGTTCTTC. Protein product: CASSPRTGGYNEQFF.

The gene calls are TRBV11-1 and TRBJ2-3; 7 bases are a match to TRBD2. This CDR3 comprises 14 residues. Per germline, CDR1 SGHAT and CDR2 FQDESV (reference sequence). V lost 5 bases to trimming and J lost 0 bases; unmatched junction nucleotides: 2. The CDR3 DNA follows: TGTGCCAGCAGCGGGGGGGGGAGCACAGATACGCAGTATTTT. Encoded protein: CASSGGGSTDTQYF.

This clone showed up just a few times. The J gene is TRBJ2-7, the V gene TRBV12-3 or TRBV12-4; D possibly corresponds to TRBD1 (6 bases). This CDR3 comprises 12 residues. V lost 6 bases and J 5 bases, leaving 11 bases between the germline ends. CDR3 residues: CASSPGGDEQYF. The CDR3 nucleotides read TGTGCCAGCAGCCCTGGGGGCGACGAGCAGTACTTC.

This sequence joins TRBV6-6 and TRBJ2-7; TRBD1 matches at 7 bases. Per the germline V gene, CDR1 is MNHNY and CDR2 is SVGAGI (reference sequence). The CDR3 length is 13 residues. Trimming cost V 6 bases and J 5 bases; bases outside gene matches: 7. The CDR3 spells CASSSGQVNEQYF. Here the CDR3 DNA reads TGTGCCAGCAGCTCCGGACAGGTGAACGAGCAGTACTTC.

The chain is built from TRBV27 and TRBJ1-3; no firm D call. V lost 2 bases to trimming and J lost 3 bases, with 14 bases between them. Germline values: CDR1 MNHEY, CDR2 SMNVEV (reference sequence). The CDR3 contains 16 residues. DNA of the CDR3: TGTGCCAGCAGTTTAAAAGGAAGGGAGGGTGGAAACACCATATATTTT. Translated: CASSLKGREGGNTIYF.

A single count supports this clone. This chain links TRBV3-1 (or the pseudogene TRBV3-2) with TRBJ2-7; the match to TRBD1 covers 9 bases. The CDR3 length is 17 residues. After removal of 3 bases from V and 3 bases from J, the junction contained 12 bases not matched to a gene. Germline CDR1 is LGHDT and CDR2 is YNNKEL (reference sequence). CDR3 in amino acids: CASSHPYLQGAHYEQYF. The DNA of the CDR3 is TGTGCCAGCAGCCATCCTTACCTACAGGGGGCCCACTACGAGCAGTACTTC.

The chain uses TRBV18 and TRBJ1-6; D might be TRBD1 (5 bases). Germline lookup yields CDR1 KGHSH and CDR2 LQKENI. CDR3 length equals 14 residues. V lost 6 bases, J lost 5 bases, and 11 bases lay in between. For the CDR3, the DNA is TGTGCCAGCTCCCCATCGACAGATAATTCACCCCTCCACTTT. It specifies CASSPSTDNSPLHF.

V gene TRBV6-4 combines with J gene TRBJ1-6, with 7 bases matching TRBD1. The CDR3 spans 14 residues. CDR1 and CDR2 (germline): MRHNA, SNTAGT. Losses at the gene ends were 5 bases for V and 10 bases for J; bases not matched to a gene: 8. The CDR3 loop is CASSPGTAWSPLHF. The CDR3 bases are TGTGCCAGCAGTCCCGGGACAGCATGGTCACCCCTCCACTTT.

The V call is TRBV28, the J call TRBJ2-3, with 16 bases aligning to TRBD2. J was trimmed by 7 bases and V by 2 bases; bases with no gene match: 6. Germline CDR1 and CDR2: MDHEN and SYDVKM. CDR3 length: 17 amino acids. The CDR3 DNA sequence: TGTGCCAGCAGTTTAGGGGGACTAGCGGGAGGGCCAAATACGCAGTATTTT. This gives the protein CASSLGGLAGGPNTQYF.

The CDR3 reads CASSEKTHSGEQYF. In DNA, the CDR3 is TGTGCCAGCAGTGAAAAAACGCACAGTGGCGAGCAGTACTTC. The chain uses TRBV25-1 and TRBJ2-7; the D is unclear. In germline, CDR1 is MGHDK, CDR2 SYGVNS. V gave up 2 bases and J gave up 6 bases, with 14 bases separating them. The CDR3 is 14 residues long.

This sequence joins TRBV7-6 and TRBJ2-7, with TRBD2 identical over 7 bases. Germline V gene lookup returns CDR1 SGHVS and CDR2 FNYEAQ. The ends lost 5 bases at V and 6 bases at J; junction bases unmatched: 13. The CDR3 runs 15 residues. In DNA form, the CDR3 reads TGTGCCAGCAGCCCCCAGACTAGCCGGCGGCTCGAGCAGTACTTC. Its translation is CASSPQTSRRLEQYF.

The chain recombines TRBV24-1 with TRBJ2-3, with D perhaps TRBD2 (6 bases). The CDR3 runs to 17 residues. The germline V and J ends were trimmed by 4 bases and 2 bases, with 18 bases remaining between them. Germline values: CDR1 KGHDR, CDR2 SFDVKD. CDR3 in amino acids: CATSDSSGSAFTDTQYF. The DNA of the CDR3 is TGTGCCACCAGTGACAGCTCCGGGAGCGCTTTCACAGATACGCAGTATTTT.

The CDR3 region is CASSLADQPQHF. In DNA, the CDR3 is TGTGCCAGCAGCTTGGCGGATCAGCCCCAGCATTTT. The J gene is TRBJ1-5, the V gene TRBV7-9; no clear D. CDR3 size: 12 residues. Germline values: CDR1 SEHNR, CDR2 FQNEAQ (reference sequence). Deletions cut 3 bases from V and 5 bases from J, with 5 bases between. The whole variable domain, filled in from reference TRBV7-9 and TRBJ1-5, reads DTGVSQNPRHKITKRGQNVTFRCDPISEHNRLYWYRQTLGQGPEFLTYFQNEAQLEKSRLLSDRFSAERPKGSFSTLEIQRTEQGDSAMYLCASSLADQPQHFGDGTRLSIL.

In DNA form, the CDR3 reads TGTGCCAGCAGTTTATCCCAGACAGTATTCTATGGCTACACCTTC. Encoded protein: CASSLSQTVFYGYTF. This rearrangement joins TRBV27 to TRBJ1-2, with a possible D match to TRBD1 (5 bases). Deletions cut 0 bases from V and 4 bases from J, with 12 bases between. CDR3 length: 15 amino acids. CDR1 is MNHEY, CDR2 SMNVEV, per germline (reference sequence).

This rearrangement joins TRBV9 to TRBJ2-3; 11 bases align to TRBD2. This CDR3 has 19 amino acids. Losses at the gene ends were 3 bases for V and 1 base for J; bases not matched to a gene: 13. Germline CDR1 is SGDLS and CDR2 is YYNGEE. This CDR3 is CASSDPLAGAVEGTDTQYF. CDR3 nucleotides: TGTGCCAGCAGCGACCCACTAGCGGGAGCTGTAGAGGGCACAGATACGCAGTATTTT. The full variable domain, completed using reference TRBV9 and TRBJ2-3, is DSGVTQTPKHLITATGQRVTLRCSPRSGDLSVYWYQQSLDQGLQFLIQYYNGEERAKGNILERFSAQQFPDLHSELNLSSLELGDSALYFCASSDPLAGAVEGTDTQYFGPGTRLTVL.

The CDR3 DNA follows: TGTGCCAGCAGCGCCCTGCCGGGACAGGGTTCCGGGGAGCTGTTTTTT. The encoded protein is CASSALPGQGSGELFF. The rearrangement uses TRBV9 and TRBJ2-2; 9 positions agree with TRBD1. Unmatched junction bases numbered 9, after V lost 3 bases and J lost 6 bases. The CDR3 runs 16 residues. The germline V gene encodes CDR1 SGDLS and CDR2 YYNGEE. Drawing the rest from reference TRBV9 and TRBJ2-2, the complete variable domain is DSGVTQTPKHLITATGQRVTLRCSPRSGDLSVYWYQQSLDQGLQFLIQYYNGEERAKGNILERFSAQQFPDLHSELNLSSLELGDSALYFCASSALPGQGSGELFFGEGSRLTVL.

This chain uses TRBV6-6 with TRBJ1-1; a possible D gene is TRBD1 (6 bases). Trimming took 0 bases from V and 4 from J, leaving 9 bases between them. Germline-derived CDR1 and CDR2 are MNHNY and SVGAGI (reference sequence). The CDR3 totals 14 residues. The CDR3 DNA reads as TGTGCCAGCAGTTACTCGCTAGGGGGCACTGAAGCTTTCTTT. Its translation: CASSYSLGGTEAFF.

The chain combines TRBV7-6 with TRBJ2-1; 10 bases agree with TRBD2. V dropped 1 base and J dropped 5; count of bases not matched to a gene: 5. This CDR3 has 16 residues. From germline, CDR1 is SGHVS and CDR2 FNYEAQ. The CDR3 loop reads CASSLEGLAYNNEQFF. The CDR3 region has the DNA TGTGCCAGCAGCTTAGAGGGACTAGCGTACAACAATGAGCAGTTCTTC.